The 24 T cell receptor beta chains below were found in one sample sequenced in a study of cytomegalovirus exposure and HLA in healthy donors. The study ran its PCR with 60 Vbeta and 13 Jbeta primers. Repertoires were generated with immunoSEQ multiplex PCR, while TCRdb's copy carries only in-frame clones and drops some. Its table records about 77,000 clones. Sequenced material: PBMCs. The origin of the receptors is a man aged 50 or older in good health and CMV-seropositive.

This CDR3 reads CASSGLTGSAEAFF. The CDR3 coding sequence is TGTGCCAGCAGCGGCCTGACAGGCAGCGCTGAAGCTTTCTTT. The V and J genes are TRBV9 and TRBJ1-1; the D gene is possibly TRBD1 (6 bases). Trimming took 3 bases from V and 6 from J, leaving 15 bases between them. The CDR3 length is 14 residues. The germline V gene encodes CDR1 SGDLS and CDR2 YYNGEE.

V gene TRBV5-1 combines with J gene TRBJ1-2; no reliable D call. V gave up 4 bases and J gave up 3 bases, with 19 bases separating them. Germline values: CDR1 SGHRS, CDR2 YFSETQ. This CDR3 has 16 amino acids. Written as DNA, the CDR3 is TGCGCCAGCAGCCCGGGTGCGGGGAGTAAGGACTATGGCTACACCTTC. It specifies CASSPGAGSKDYGYTF.

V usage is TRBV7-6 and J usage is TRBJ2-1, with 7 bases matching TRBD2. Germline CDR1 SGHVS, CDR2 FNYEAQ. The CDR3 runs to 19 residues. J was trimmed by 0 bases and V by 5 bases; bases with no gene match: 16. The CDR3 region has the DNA TGTGCCAGCAGCCCCCCCGCTTGGGGGGAGCGGGGCTCCTACAATGAGCAGTTCTTC. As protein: CASSPPAWGERGSYNEQFF.

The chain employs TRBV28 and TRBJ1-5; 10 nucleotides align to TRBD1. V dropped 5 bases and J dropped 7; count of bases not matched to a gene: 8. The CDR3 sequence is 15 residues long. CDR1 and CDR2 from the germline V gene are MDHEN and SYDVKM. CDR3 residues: CASSPTRDRGQPQHF. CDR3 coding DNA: TGTGCCAGCAGTCCAACCCGGGACAGGGGACAGCCCCAGCATTTT. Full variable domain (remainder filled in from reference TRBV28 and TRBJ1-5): DVKVTQSSRYLVKRTGEKVFLECVQDMDHENMFWYRQDPGLGLRLIYFSYDVKMKEKGDIPEGYSVSREKKERFSLILESASTNQTSMYLCASSPTRDRGQPQHFGDGTRLSIL.

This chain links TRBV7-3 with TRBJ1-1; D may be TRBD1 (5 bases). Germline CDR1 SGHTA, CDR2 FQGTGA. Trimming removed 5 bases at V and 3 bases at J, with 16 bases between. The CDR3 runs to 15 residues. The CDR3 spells CASSPHMGEDTEAFF. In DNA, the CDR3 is TGTGCCAGCAGCCCGCATATGGGGGAGGACACTGAAGCTTTCTTT.

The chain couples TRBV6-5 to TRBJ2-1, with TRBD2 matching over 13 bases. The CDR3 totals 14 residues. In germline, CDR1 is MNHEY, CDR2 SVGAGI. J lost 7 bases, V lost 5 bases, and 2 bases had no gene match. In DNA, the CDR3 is TGTGCCAGCAGTAGGACTAGCGGGAGTAATGAGCAGTTCTTC. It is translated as CASSRTSGSNEQFF.

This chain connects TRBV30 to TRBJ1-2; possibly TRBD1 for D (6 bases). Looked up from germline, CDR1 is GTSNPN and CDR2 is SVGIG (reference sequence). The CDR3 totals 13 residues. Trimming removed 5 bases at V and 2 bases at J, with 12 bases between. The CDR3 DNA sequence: TGTGCCTGGGTACAGGACAGAAACTATGGCTACACCTTC. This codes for CAWVQDRNYGYTF.

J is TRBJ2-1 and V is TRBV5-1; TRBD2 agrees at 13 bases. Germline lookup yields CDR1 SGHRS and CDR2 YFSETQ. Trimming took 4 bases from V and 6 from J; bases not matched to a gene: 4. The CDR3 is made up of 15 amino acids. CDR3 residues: CASSRWTSGGNEQFF. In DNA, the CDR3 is TGCGCCAGCAGCAGATGGACTAGCGGGGGCAATGAGCAGTTCTTC.

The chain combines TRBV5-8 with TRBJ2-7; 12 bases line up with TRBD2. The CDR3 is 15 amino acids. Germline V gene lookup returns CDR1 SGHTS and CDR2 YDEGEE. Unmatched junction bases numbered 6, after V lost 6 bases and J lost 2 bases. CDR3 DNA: TGTGCCAGCACCCCTTCTAGCGGGAGGGCCTACGAGCAGTACTTC. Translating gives CASTPSSGRAYEQYF.

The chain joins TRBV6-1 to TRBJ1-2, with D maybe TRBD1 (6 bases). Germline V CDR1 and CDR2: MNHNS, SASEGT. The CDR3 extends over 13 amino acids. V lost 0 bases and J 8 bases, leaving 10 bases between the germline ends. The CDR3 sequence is CASSEAEGDGYTF. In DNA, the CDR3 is TGTGCCAGCAGTGAAGCCGAGGGGGACGGCTACACCTTC.

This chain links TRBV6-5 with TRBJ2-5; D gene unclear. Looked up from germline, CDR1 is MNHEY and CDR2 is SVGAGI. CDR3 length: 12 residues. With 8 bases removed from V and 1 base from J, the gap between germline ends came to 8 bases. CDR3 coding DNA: TGTGCCAGCCAGGATGTCCAAGAGACCCAGTACTTC. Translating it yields CASQDVQETQYF.

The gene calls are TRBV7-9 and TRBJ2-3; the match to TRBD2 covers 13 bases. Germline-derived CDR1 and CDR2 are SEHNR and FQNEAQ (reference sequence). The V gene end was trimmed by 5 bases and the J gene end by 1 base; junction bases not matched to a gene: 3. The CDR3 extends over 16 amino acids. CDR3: CASSPGTSGGTDTQYF. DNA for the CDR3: TGTGCCAGCAGCCCCGGGACTAGCGGGGGCACAGATACGCAGTATTTT.

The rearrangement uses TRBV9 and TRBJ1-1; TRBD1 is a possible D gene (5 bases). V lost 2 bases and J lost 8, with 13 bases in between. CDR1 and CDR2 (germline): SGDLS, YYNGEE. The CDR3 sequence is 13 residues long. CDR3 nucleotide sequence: TGTGCCAGCAGCGTTCTCTTTGGGGGGGAAGCTTTCTTT. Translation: CASSVLFGGEAFF.

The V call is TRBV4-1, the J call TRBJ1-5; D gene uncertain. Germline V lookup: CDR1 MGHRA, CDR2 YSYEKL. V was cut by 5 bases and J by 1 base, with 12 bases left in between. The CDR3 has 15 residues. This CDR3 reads CASSNREGSNQPQHF. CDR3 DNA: TGCGCCAGCAGCAACCGGGAAGGGAGCAATCAGCCCCAGCATTTT.

The CDR3, as DNA: TGTGCCAGCAGTTGGGGGACAGGCACAGATACGCAGTATTTT. Protein: CASSWGTGTDTQYF. This rearrangement joins TRBV19 to TRBJ2-3, with TRBD1 matching over 7 bases. The V gene's germline CDR1 is LNHDA and CDR2 SQIVND (reference sequence). The CDR3 has 14 residues. The V segment lost 9 bases and the J segment 1 base; nucleotides outside the gene matches: 7.

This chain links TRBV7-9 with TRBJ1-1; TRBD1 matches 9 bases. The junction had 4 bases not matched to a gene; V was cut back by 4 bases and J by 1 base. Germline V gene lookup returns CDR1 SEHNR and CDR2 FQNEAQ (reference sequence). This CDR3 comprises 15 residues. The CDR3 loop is CASSYGTGPNTEAFF. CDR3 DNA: TGTGCCAGCAGCTACGGGACAGGGCCGAACACTGAAGCTTTCTTT.

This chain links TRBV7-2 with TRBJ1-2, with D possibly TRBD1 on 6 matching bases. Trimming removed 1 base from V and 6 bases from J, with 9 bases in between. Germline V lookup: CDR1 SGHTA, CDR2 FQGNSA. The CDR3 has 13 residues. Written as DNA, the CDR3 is TGTGCCAGCAGCTTAGGGCAGGGGAATGGCTACACCTTC. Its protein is CASSLGQGNGYTF.

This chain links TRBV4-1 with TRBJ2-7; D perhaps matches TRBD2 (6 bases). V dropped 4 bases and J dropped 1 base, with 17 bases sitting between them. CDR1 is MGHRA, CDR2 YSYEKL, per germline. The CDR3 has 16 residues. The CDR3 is CASSPPPIGSSYEQYF. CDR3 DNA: TGCGCCAGCAGCCCCCCCCCTATCGGGAGTTCCTACGAGCAGTACTTC.

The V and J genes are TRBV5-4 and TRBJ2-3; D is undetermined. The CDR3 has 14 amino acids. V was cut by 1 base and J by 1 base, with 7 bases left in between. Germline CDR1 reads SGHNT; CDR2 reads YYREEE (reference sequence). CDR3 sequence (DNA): TGTGCCAGCAGCTTGCGGCAGGGCACAGATACGCAGTATTTT. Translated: CASSLRQGTDTQYF.

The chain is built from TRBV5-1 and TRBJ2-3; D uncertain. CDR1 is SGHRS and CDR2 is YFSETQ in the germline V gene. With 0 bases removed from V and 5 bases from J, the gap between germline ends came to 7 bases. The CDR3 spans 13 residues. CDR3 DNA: TGCGCCAGCAGCTTGGGATCTAGAGATACGCAGTATTTT. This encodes CASSLGSRDTQYF.

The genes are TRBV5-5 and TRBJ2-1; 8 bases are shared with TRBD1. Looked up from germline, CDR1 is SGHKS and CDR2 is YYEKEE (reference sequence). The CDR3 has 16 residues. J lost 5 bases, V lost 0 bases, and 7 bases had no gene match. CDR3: CASSLARDRSHNEQFF. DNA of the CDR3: TGTGCCAGCAGCTTGGCGAGGGACAGGTCCCACAATGAGCAGTTCTTC.

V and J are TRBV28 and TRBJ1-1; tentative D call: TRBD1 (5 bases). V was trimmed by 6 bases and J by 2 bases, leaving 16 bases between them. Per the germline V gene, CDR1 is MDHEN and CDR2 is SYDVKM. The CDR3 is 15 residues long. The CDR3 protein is CASSRLRGINTEAFF. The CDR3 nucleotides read TGTGCCAGCAGCCGGCTTAGGGGAATTAACACTGAAGCTTTCTTT.

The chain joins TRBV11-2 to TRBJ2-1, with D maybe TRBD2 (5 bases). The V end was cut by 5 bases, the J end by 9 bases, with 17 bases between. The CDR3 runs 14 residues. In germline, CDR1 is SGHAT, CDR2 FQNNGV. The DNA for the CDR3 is TGTGCCAGCAGCCCGAGCGGTCCCACGGGTGAGCAGTTCTTC. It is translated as CASSPSGPTGEQFF.

In nucleotides, the CDR3 is TGTGCCAGCAGCTTGGAGGGGGGGCGCGGTCAGCCCCAGCATTTT. It is translated as CASSLEGGRGQPQHF. The V call is TRBV5-5, the J call TRBJ1-5; weak D call: TRBD1 (6 bases). CDR3 size: 15 residues. Germline CDR1 is SGHKS and CDR2 is YYEKEE (reference sequence). Trimming removed 0 bases at V and 6 bases at J, with 13 bases between.